A selection of T cell receptor beta chains follows, all from one sample in a study of blood T cell repertoires in COVID-19. Profiling relied on immunoSEQ multiplex PCR, and the TCRdb table lists in-frame clones only, not all of them. The table includes about 140,000 clones, roughly 80% detected once. The sequencing sample was made of peripheral blood. These receptors came from a woman of 80 years or more in a cohort sampled during active or convalescent COVID-19. Each CDR3 is given with its conserved first and last residue. A D gene is named only where the DNA matches it firmly. Where a row states a size, it is once, few, many or the class of an expanded clone; other rows omit it.

v_gene	j_gene	d_gene	abundance	CDR3nt	CDR3aa
TRBV3-1/TRBV3-2	TRBJ1-2	.	few	TGTGCCAGCAGCCAACAGGGGCGCGGCTACACCTTC	CASSQQGRGYTF
TRBV7-9	TRBJ1-1	.	.	TGTGCCAGCAGTATACCCACAGGGACGAACACTGAAGCTTTCTTT	CASSIPTGTNTEAFF
TRBV3-1/TRBV3-2	TRBJ2-3	.	.	TGTGCCAGCAGGCCCCTAAGCACAGATACGCAGTATTTT	CASRPLSTDTQYF
TRBV9	TRBJ2-1	TRBD2	few	TGTGCCAGCAGCGAAAAACTCGGGACTAACTCCTACAATGAGCAGTTCTTC	CASSEKLGTNSYNEQFF
TRBV18	TRBJ2-4	TRBD1	.	TGTGCCAGCTCACTGGACAGGGGACAGGCCAAAAACATTCAGTACTTC	CASSLDRGQAKNIQYF
TRBV7-3	TRBJ1-6	TRBD1	.	TGTGCCAGCAGCTTATGGGGACAGTCCTATAATTCACCCCTCCACTTT	CASSLWGQSYNSPLHF
TRBV5-3	TRBJ1-5	.	.	TGTGCCAGAAGCTTGGCCGTCCGCAATCAGCCCCAGCATTTT	CARSLAVRNQPQHF
TRBV5-4	TRBJ2-7	TRBD2	.	TGTGCCAGCAGCCCTGGTGGGACTAGTTCCTACGAGCAGTACTTC	CASSPGGTSSYEQYF
TRBV10-3	TRBJ2-1	.	.	TGTGCCATCCAAGGGGGGGGAAACCAATACAATGAGCAGTTCTTC	CAIQGGGNQYNEQFF
TRBV3-1/TRBV3-2	TRBJ2-5	TRBD1	.	TGTGCCAGCAGCCATACAGGGGTAGGCGAGACCCAGTACTTC	CASSHTGVGETQYF
TRBV5-4	TRBJ1-2	.	once	TGTGCCAGCAGCTTGGGACAGGCGTACTATGGCTACACCTTC	CASSLGQAYYGYTF
TRBV3-1/TRBV3-2	TRBJ1-1	.	.	TGTGCCAGCAGCCAGGGAGGGGGAGCTTTCTTT	CASSQGGGAFF
TRBV18	TRBJ2-4	TRBD2	once	TGTGCCAGCTCACCAGCAGCGGGGGCCCAAAACATTCAGTACTTC	CASSPAAGAQNIQYF
TRBV27	TRBJ1-2	.	once	TGTGCCAGCAGTCTACGACAGCCCGGATTGGGCTACACCTTC	CASSLRQPGLGYTF
TRBV5-6	TRBJ2-2	.	.	TGTGCCAGCAGGCCATTGGGTGGGAGTAACACCGGGGAGCTGTTTTTT	CASRPLGGSNTGELFF
TRBV5-3	TRBJ2-5	.	.	TGTGCCAGAAGCAGGGGTCCCCCCCGGGTTTCTGCAGAGACCCAGTACTTC	CARSRGPPRVSAETQYF
TRBV14	TRBJ2-2	.	.	TGTGCCAGCAGCCAAGATCTAATCGACACCTACACCGGGGAGCTGTTTTTT	CASSQDLIDTYTGELFF
TRBV6-5	TRBJ1-1	.	.	TGTGCCAGCAGTTACTCGGGGGGGTGGAGTACTGAAGCTTTCTTT	CASSYSGGWSTEAFF
TRBV9	TRBJ1-3	TRBD1	.	TGTGCCAGCAGCCCCCGGGGACAGGTCGACACCATATATTTT	CASSPRGQVDTIYF
TRBV18	TRBJ2-1	.	.	TGTGCCAGCTCACCCCCCGCGGGGCATGATGAGCAGTTCTTC	CASSPPAGHDEQFF
TRBV5-6	TRBJ2-2	TRBD1	.	TGTGCCAGCAGCTTGGAGGGGACAGGGACGAACGGGGAGCTGTTTTTT	CASSLEGTGTNGELFF
TRBV19	TRBJ2-3	TRBD1	.	TGTGCCAGTAGTCCCCCTGGCGGGACAGGTACAGATACGCAGTATTTT	CASSPPGGTGTDTQYF
TRBV30	TRBJ2-5	TRBD2	.	TGTGCCTGGGCCCCGGGACTAGATCGGACCCAGTACTTC	CAWAPGLDRTQYF
TRBV5-1	TRBJ1-2	TRBD1	.	TGCGCCAGCAGCTTGGCAGGGGGGAACTATGGCTACACCTTC	CASSLAGGNYGYTF
TRBV28	TRBJ1-2	.	.	TGTGCCAGCCAGGGGTCTACAGAGACGGTTTGGTATGGCTACACCTTC	CASQGSTETVWYGYTF
TRBV3-1/TRBV3-2	TRBJ2-5	.	once	TGTGCCAGCAGACAGGGCCCCAAGGAGACCCAGTACTTC	CASRQGPKETQYF
TRBV28	TRBJ2-3	.	.	TGTGCCAGCAGTGCCTCAGAGGCGGCTTACACAGATACGCAGTATTTT	CASSASEAAYTDTQYF
TRBV19	TRBJ1-1	.	.	TGTGCCAGTAGACACAGGGCGTACACTGAAGCTTTCTTT	CASRHRAYTEAFF
TRBV14	TRBJ1-2	TRBD1	.	TGTGCCAGCAGCCAAGATGGAGGACAGGGTAACTATGGCTACACCTTC	CASSQDGGQGNYGYTF
TRBV5-8	TRBJ2-5	TRBD2	.	TGTGCCAGCAGCTTGTTAGCGGGGAGAGGGAGAGAGACCCAGTACTTC	CASSLLAGRGRETQYF
TRBV6-5	TRBJ1-3	.	few	TGTGCCAGCAGCTTCATGCCGACAGCTGGAAACACCATATATTTT	CASSFMPTAGNTIYF
TRBV9	TRBJ2-1	TRBD2	.	TGTGCCAGCAGCCCCCTAGCGGGGGCCGACAATGAGCAGTTCTTC	CASSPLAGADNEQFF
TRBV4-3	TRBJ1-2	.	.	TGCGCCAGCAGCCCGGACCTCGGGGGTAGGAATACTTATGGCTACACCTTC	CASSPDLGGRNTYGYTF
TRBV2	TRBJ2-3	.	.	TGTGCCAGCAGTGAAAGTAAAGCGTCAGATACGCAGTATTTT	CASSESKASDTQYF
TRBV3-1/TRBV3-2	TRBJ1-1	TRBD1	once	TGTGCCAGCAGCCTCCGACAGGGGGTCACTGAAGCTTTCTTT	CASSLRQGVTEAFF
TRBV5-1	TRBJ2-7	.	many	TGCGCCAGCAGCCTGAGCTCCTACGAGCAGTACTTC	CASSLSSYEQYF